This T cell receptor beta chain derives from a study of graft-versus-host responses after intestinal transplantation. In the study overall: Tacrolimus plus steroids were given to all recipients for around three years, preceded by anti-thymocyte globulin induction.

This clone has only one observation. Its antigen is not known. Clones were sequenced by immunoSEQ multiplex PCR, and TCRdb holds only the in-frame ones, with some missing. Of 55,000 to 75,000 clones listed, approximately 80% are singletons. Study results and caveats: Clonal ratios of graft-versus-host to host-versus-graft in allografts were high for patients exhibiting graft-donor T cell macrochimerism.

The CDR3 consists of 18 residues. The sequence was obtained from a human donor who was the organ donor for an intestinal transplant. Source: unstimulated CD4+ T cells sorted from spleen or lymph node cells, taken before transplant. This rearrangement joins TRBV12-2 to TRBJ2-1; TRBD2 is the table's D call and was not checked against the DNA. TRBV12-2 is labeled a pseudogene. CDR3 DNA sequence: TGTGCAAGTCGCTTAGTCCAAGGACTAGCGGGGCCCTACAATGAGCAGTTCTTC. It encodes CASRLVQGLAGPYNEQFF.